This TCR beta chain appears in the sequencing data of a study of beta chain features in type 1 diabetes. The isolated RNA, all of it, was reverse transcribed, so expressed TCRB transcripts were what got sequenced. The protocol was immunoSEQ multiplex PCR, while the TCRdb copy is restricted to in-frame clones and leaves out a portion. The table has 160,000 or so clones, roughly 9.1% seen once. Heparinised blood was drawn once per donor, averaging around 120 mL. CD45RO/CCR7/CD25/CD127/CD95/CD27 staining was used to isolate CD4+ naive, central memory, regulatory and stem cell-like memory cells by sorting. The CDR3 is 12 amino acids. CDR1 SNHLY and CDR2 FYNNEI come from the germline V gene. V shed 2 bases and J shed 8 bases, with 9 bases lying between them.

The chain combines TRBV2 with TRBJ1-2; no clear D. The TCR originated in a woman under 30 in good health. Material for sequencing was central memory CD4+ T cells from blood. The DNA of the CDR3 is TGTGCCAGCAGTGAATGGAGCTCGGGCTACACCTTC. Amino acids: CASSEWSSGYTF.